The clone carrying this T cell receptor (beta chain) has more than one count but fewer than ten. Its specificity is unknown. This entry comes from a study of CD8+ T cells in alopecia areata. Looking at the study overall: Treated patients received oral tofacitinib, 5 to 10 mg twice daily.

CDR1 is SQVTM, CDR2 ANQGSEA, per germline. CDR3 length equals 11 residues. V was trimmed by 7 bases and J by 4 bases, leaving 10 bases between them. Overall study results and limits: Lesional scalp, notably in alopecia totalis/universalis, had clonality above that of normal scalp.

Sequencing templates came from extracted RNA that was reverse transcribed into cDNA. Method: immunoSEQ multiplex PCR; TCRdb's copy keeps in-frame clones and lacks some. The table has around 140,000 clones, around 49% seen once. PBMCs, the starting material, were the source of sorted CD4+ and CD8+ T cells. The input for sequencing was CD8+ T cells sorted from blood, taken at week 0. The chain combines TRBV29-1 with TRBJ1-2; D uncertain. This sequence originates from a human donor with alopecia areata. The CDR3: CSAVSLYGYTF. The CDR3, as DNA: TGCAGCGCAGTTAGTCTCTATGGCTACACCTTC.